This T cell receptor beta chain was recorded in a study of blood T cell repertoires in COVID-19. For the study at large: From the United States, Italy and Spain came samples of acute and convalescent COVID-19. The analysed material was cDNA or gDNA that came from T cells, B-cell-depleted T cells, or PBMCs.

The repertoire was sequenced with immunoSEQ multiplex PCR; TCRdb's copy has only in-frame clones and lacks some. Of approximately 150,000 clones in the sample, 80% to 90% were seen once. The V end lost 2 bases, the J end lost 7 bases, and 29 bases lay between the germline ends. The CDR3 consists of 19 residues. The receptor was derived from a woman aged 45 to 65 with COVID-19, enrolled during active disease. The chain employs TRBV23-1 and TRBJ1-2, with unresolved D. TRBV23-1 qualifies as an ORF whose function is uncertain. The sequencing input was peripheral blood. CDR3 sequence reads: CASSQPTRNRQVTFRGYTF. The CDR3 region has the DNA TGCGCCAGCAGTCAACCAACTCGGAACCGGCAGGTGACCTTCCGTGGCTACACCTTC.